The rows below give T cell receptor beta chains drawn from one sample of a study of cytomegalovirus exposure and HLA in healthy donors. The protocol was immunoSEQ multiplex PCR, while the TCRdb copy is restricted to in-frame clones and leaves out a portion. Here the sample spans some 130,000 clones, roughly 75% being singletons. The sequencing sample was made of PBMCs. Receptor source: a young man in good health. CDR3s include the opening cysteine and the closing phenylalanine or tryptophan. Each record gives: J gene, D gene, V gene, clone size, CDR3 protein, CDR3 DNA. A D gene is named only where the DNA matches it firmly. Only some rows state a clone size, as once, few, many or a class for expanded clones.

j_gene: TRBJ2-7; d_gene: -; v_gene: TRBV5-6; abundance: -; CDR3aa: CASRYPQAKAYEQYF; CDR3nt: TGTGCCAGCAGGTACCCTCAAGCAAAAGCCTACGAGCAGTACTTC
j_gene: TRBJ1-4; d_gene: TRBD1; v_gene: TRBV19; abundance: few; CDR3aa: CASGQGEKLFF; CDR3nt: TGTGCCAGTGGACAGGGGGAAAAACTGTTTTTT
j_gene: TRBJ2-7; d_gene: -; v_gene: TRBV7-9; abundance: -; CDR3aa: CASSAQARRGANEQYF; CDR3nt: TGTGCCAGCAGCGCCCAGGCCCGCCGGGGGGCGAACGAGCAGTACTTC
j_gene: TRBJ2-7; d_gene: -; v_gene: TRBV18; abundance: -; CDR3aa: CASSPLPIGSYEQYF; CDR3nt: TGTGCCAGCTCACCCTTGCCAATTGGTTCCTACGAGCAGTACTTC
j_gene: TRBJ1-2; d_gene: -; v_gene: TRBV27; abundance: few; CDR3aa: CASSRSGSYGYTF; CDR3nt: TGTGCCAGCAGCCGCTCGGGGTCCTATGGCTACACCTTC
j_gene: TRBJ2-5; d_gene: TRBD2; v_gene: TRBV9; abundance: -; CDR3aa: CASSARPLAEETQYF; CDR3nt: TGTGCCAGCAGCGCCCGGCCGCTAGCGGAAGAGACCCAGTACTTC
j_gene: TRBJ2-5; d_gene: TRBD1; v_gene: TRBV30; abundance: -; CDR3aa: CAWSVGTGKETQYF; CDR3nt: TGTGCCTGGAGTGTTGGGACAGGGAAAGAGACCCAGTACTTC
j_gene: TRBJ1-5; d_gene: -; v_gene: TRBV6-1; abundance: -; CDR3aa: CASRGGTYSNQPQHF; CDR3nt: TGTGCCAGCAGAGGTGGGACTTATAGCAATCAGCCCCAGCATTTT
j_gene: TRBJ2-7; d_gene: TRBD1; v_gene: TRBV2; abundance: once; CDR3aa: CASRLTQGMVYF; CDR3nt: TGTGCCAGCAGACTAACACAGGGGATGGTGTACTTC
j_gene: TRBJ1-5; d_gene: TRBD1; v_gene: TRBV18; abundance: -; CDR3aa: CASSPLPHRGLSNQPQHF; CDR3nt: TGTGCCAGCTCACCCCTCCCCCACAGGGGGCTTAGCAATCAGCCCCAGCATTTT
j_gene: TRBJ2-7; d_gene: -; v_gene: TRBV6-5; abundance: few; CDR3aa: CASRRRDSYEQYF; CDR3nt: TGTGCCAGCCGCCGACGGGACTCTTACGAGCAGTACTTC
j_gene: TRBJ1-2; d_gene: -; v_gene: TRBV30; abundance: -; CDR3aa: CAWGPDRQNYGYTF; CDR3nt: TGTGCCTGGGGCCCTGACAGGCAAAACTATGGCTACACCTTC
j_gene: TRBJ1-2; d_gene: -; v_gene: TRBV5-5; abundance: -; CDR3aa: CASSPTGYNNYGYTF; CDR3nt: TGTGCCAGCAGCCCGACAGGATACAATAACTATGGCTACACCTTC
j_gene: TRBJ2-1; d_gene: -; v_gene: TRBV7-3; abundance: few; CDR3aa: CASTLGVGANEQFF; CDR3nt: TGTGCCAGCACCCTAGGGGTAGGCGCCAATGAGCAGTTCTTC
j_gene: TRBJ2-3; d_gene: TRBD1; v_gene: TRBV30; abundance: -; CDR3aa: CAWRAGGGTDTQYF; CDR3nt: TGTGCCTGGAGGGCAGGGGGCGGGACAGATACGCAGTATTTT
j_gene: TRBJ2-7; d_gene: -; v_gene: TRBV9; abundance: -; CDR3aa: CASSVADSSYEQYF; CDR3nt: TGTGCCAGCAGCGTAGCCGACAGCTCCTACGAGCAGTACTTC
j_gene: TRBJ2-2; d_gene: TRBD1; v_gene: TRBV19; abundance: many; CDR3aa: CASSTPGQARSTGELFF; CDR3nt: TGTGCCAGTAGTACGCCGGGACAGGCCCGATCGACCGGGGAGCTGTTTTTT
j_gene: TRBJ1-3; d_gene: -; v_gene: TRBV18; abundance: many; CDR3aa: CASSPSGLSGNTIYF; CDR3nt: TGTGCCAGCTCACCTTCCGGACTTTCTGGAAACACCATATATTTT
j_gene: TRBJ2-7; d_gene: TRBD1; v_gene: TRBV5-6; abundance: few; CDR3aa: CASSAPPGQGIPHEQYF; CDR3nt: TGTGCCAGCAGCGCCCCCCCGGGACAGGGAATCCCCCACGAGCAGTACTTC
j_gene: TRBJ2-2; d_gene: -; v_gene: TRBV6-5; abundance: -; CDR3aa: CASSYTPAGNTGELFF; CDR3nt: TGTGCCAGCAGTTACACGCCGGCGGGGAACACCGGGGAGCTGTTTTTT
j_gene: TRBJ2-7; d_gene: -; v_gene: TRBV30; abundance: -; CDR3aa: CAWSPIHEQYF; CDR3nt: TGTGCCTGGAGTCCTATCCACGAGCAGTACTTC
j_gene: TRBJ2-2; d_gene: -; v_gene: TRBV11-1; abundance: -; CDR3aa: CASSLWRSAGELFF; CDR3nt: TGTGCCAGCAGCCTATGGCGGTCCGCCGGGGAGCTGTTTTTT
j_gene: TRBJ2-1; d_gene: TRBD2; v_gene: TRBV5-1; abundance: -; CDR3aa: CASSLAPGLAGDEQFF; CDR3nt: TGCGCCAGCAGCTTGGCCCCGGGACTAGCGGGAGATGAGCAGTTCTTC
j_gene: TRBJ2-5; d_gene: TRBD1; v_gene: TRBV27; abundance: -; CDR3aa: CASSLSTGEAETQYF; CDR3nt: TGTGCCAGCAGTTTATCGACAGGGGAGGCAGAGACCCAGTACTTC
j_gene: TRBJ2-1; d_gene: TRBD2; v_gene: TRBV7-2; abundance: -; CDR3aa: CASSLASGAYNEQFF; CDR3nt: TGTGCCAGCAGCTTGGCTAGCGGGGCCTACAATGAGCAGTTCTTC
j_gene: TRBJ2-2; d_gene: -; v_gene: TRBV14; abundance: -; CDR3aa: CASKRTTNTGELFF; CDR3nt: TGTGCCAGCAAGAGGACAACGAACACCGGGGAGCTGTTTTTT
j_gene: TRBJ2-5; d_gene: -; v_gene: TRBV7-7; abundance: -; CDR3aa: CASSILPGLPSSVAQYF; CDR3nt: TGTGCTAGCAGCATCCTCCCGGGACTCCCGAGCTCAGTGGCCCAGTACTTC
j_gene: TRBJ1-2; d_gene: TRBD1; v_gene: TRBV19; abundance: -; CDR3aa: CASRPGRAGGYGYTF; CDR3nt: TGTGCCAGTAGACCGGGAAGGGCAGGGGGCTATGGCTACACCTTC
j_gene: TRBJ2-7; d_gene: TRBD2; v_gene: TRBV27; abundance: -; CDR3aa: CASRGDYPAYEQYF; CDR3nt: TGTGCCAGCAGAGGGGACTACCCAGCCTACGAGCAGTACTTC
j_gene: TRBJ2-3; d_gene: -; v_gene: TRBV5-1; abundance: -; CDR3aa: CASSPGQTTDTQYF; CDR3nt: TGCGCCAGCAGCCCCGGACAGACCACAGATACGCAGTATTTT
j_gene: TRBJ1-1; d_gene: TRBD1; v_gene: TRBV7-6; abundance: -; CDR3aa: CASSSGTGGLNTEAFF; CDR3nt: TGTGCCAGCAGCTCCGGGACAGGGGGGTTGAACACTGAAGCTTTCTTT
j_gene: TRBJ2-4; d_gene: TRBD1; v_gene: TRBV19; abundance: once; CDR3aa: CASSSITGTVGIQYF; CDR3nt: TGTGCCAGTAGCTCAATCACCGGGACAGTAGGCATTCAGTACTTC
j_gene: TRBJ2-1; d_gene: -; v_gene: TRBV11-3; abundance: once; CDR3aa: CASSSRPSSYNEQFF; CDR3nt: TGTGCCAGCAGCTCCCGCCCCAGCTCCTACAATGAGCAGTTCTTC
j_gene: TRBJ2-7; d_gene: -; v_gene: TRBV29-1; abundance: -; CDR3aa: CSAGDWVYEQYF; CDR3nt: TGCAGCGCCGGAGATTGGGTCTACGAGCAGTACTTC
j_gene: TRBJ2-1; d_gene: -; v_gene: TRBV4-1; abundance: -; CDR3aa: CAASLAEYNEQFF; CDR3nt: TGCGCCGCATCGTTGGCAGAATACAATGAGCAGTTCTTC
j_gene: TRBJ1-2; d_gene: TRBD1; v_gene: TRBV5-1; abundance: once; CDR3aa: CASSIGTGGYTF; CDR3nt: TGCGCCAGCAGCATAGGGACAGGTGGCTACACCTTC
j_gene: TRBJ2-1; d_gene: -; v_gene: TRBV7-8; abundance: -; CDR3aa: CASSTRRVGVIGPYNEQFF; CDR3nt: TGTGCCAGCAGCACGCGTCGAGTGGGAGTAATTGGGCCCTACAATGAGCAGTTCTTC
j_gene: TRBJ2-5; d_gene: TRBD2; v_gene: TRBV6-5; abundance: -; CDR3aa: CASTPAGGVQETQYF; CDR3nt: TGTGCCAGCACCCCAGCGGGAGGAGTCCAAGAGACCCAGTACTTC
j_gene: TRBJ1-6; d_gene: -; v_gene: TRBV7-9; abundance: -; CDR3aa: CASSLFFGGGTEHNSPLHF; CDR3nt: TGTGCCAGCAGCTTATTTTTCGGGGGAGGGACCGAGCATAATTCACCCCTCCACTTT
j_gene: TRBJ2-1; d_gene: -; v_gene: TRBV19; abundance: -; CDR3aa: CASTAFREPGEQFF; CDR3nt: TGTGCCAGTACTGCCTTCCGGGAGCCGGGAGAGCAGTTCTTC
j_gene: TRBJ2-2; d_gene: TRBD2; v_gene: TRBV4-3; abundance: few; CDR3aa: CASSGRLAENTGELFF; CDR3nt: TGCGCCAGCAGCGGCCGACTAGCGGAGAACACCGGGGAGCTGTTTTTT
j_gene: TRBJ1-2; d_gene: -; v_gene: TRBV9; abundance: -; CDR3aa: CASSVEEGGGYGYTF; CDR3nt: TGTGCCAGCAGCGTAGAGGAAGGGGGGGGCTATGGCTACACCTTC
j_gene: TRBJ1-2; d_gene: -; v_gene: TRBV6-5; abundance: -; CDR3aa: CASVSFGGYGYTF; CDR3nt: TGTGCCAGCGTCAGTTTCGGGGGCTATGGCTACACCTTC
j_gene: TRBJ1-1; d_gene: -; v_gene: TRBV30; abundance: -; CDR3aa: CAWSDTGSTEAFF; CDR3nt: TGTGCCTGGTCTGACACAGGGTCCACTGAAGCTTTCTTT
j_gene: TRBJ2-7; d_gene: -; v_gene: TRBV28; abundance: -; CDR3aa: CASTREGYEQYF; CDR3nt: TGTGCCAGCACCAGGGAAGGCTACGAGCAGTACTTC
j_gene: TRBJ2-3; d_gene: TRBD2; v_gene: TRBV10-2; abundance: few; CDR3aa: CASSDPGLPTDTQYF; CDR3nt: TGCGCCAGCAGTGACCCGGGACTACCCACAGATACGCAGTATTTT
j_gene: TRBJ2-1; d_gene: -; v_gene: TRBV4-3; abundance: few; CDR3aa: CASSLDIHAPREQFF; CDR3nt: TGCGCCAGCAGCCTGGACATCCACGCCCCCCGGGAGCAGTTCTTC
j_gene: TRBJ2-5; d_gene: -; v_gene: TRBV7-2; abundance: -; CDR3aa: CASSLGGRETQYF; CDR3nt: TGTGCCAGCAGCTTAGGAGGGAGAGAGACCCAGTACTTC
j_gene: TRBJ2-1; d_gene: TRBD1; v_gene: TRBV7-3; abundance: -; CDR3aa: CASSSAGGDWDEQFF; CDR3nt: TGTGCCAGCAGTTCGGCAGGGGGCGATTGGGATGAGCAGTTCTTC
j_gene: TRBJ1-1; d_gene: -; v_gene: TRBV6-1; abundance: -; CDR3aa: CASSAGRGTEAFF; CDR3nt: TGTGCCAGCAGTGCCGGCAGGGGCACTGAAGCTTTCTTT
j_gene: TRBJ1-2; d_gene: TRBD1; v_gene: TRBV27; abundance: -; CDR3aa: CASSLSGQGPRYGYTF; CDR3nt: TGTGCCAGCAGTTTATCGGGACAGGGACCCCGCTATGGCTACACCTTC
j_gene: TRBJ2-3; d_gene: -; v_gene: TRBV6-1; abundance: few; CDR3aa: CASREYLGPDTQYF; CDR3nt: TGTGCCAGCAGGGAATACCTTGGGCCAGATACGCAGTATTTT
j_gene: TRBJ2-5; d_gene: -; v_gene: TRBV4-1; abundance: -; CDR3aa: CASSQDGVWEETQYF; CDR3nt: TGCGCCAGCAGCCAAGATGGGGTCTGGGAGGAGACCCAGTACTTC
j_gene: TRBJ2-7; d_gene: -; v_gene: TRBV7-2; abundance: -; CDR3aa: CASIGVSYEQYF; CDR3nt: TGTGCCAGCATCGGGGTCTCCTACGAGCAGTACTTC